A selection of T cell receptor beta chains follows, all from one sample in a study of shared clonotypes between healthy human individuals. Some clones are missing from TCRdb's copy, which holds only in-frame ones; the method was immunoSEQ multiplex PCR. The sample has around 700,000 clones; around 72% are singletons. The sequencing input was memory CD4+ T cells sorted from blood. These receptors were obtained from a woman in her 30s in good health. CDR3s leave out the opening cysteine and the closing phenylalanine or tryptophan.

CDR3 protein: ASSLVGQGRAYEQY; V gene: TRBV7-8; CDR3 length: 14
CDR3 protein: ASSLTGTGPGELF; V gene: TRBV5-1; CDR3 length: 13
CDR3 protein: ASSLGTANNQPQH; V gene: TRBV4-1; CDR3 length: 13
CDR3 protein: ASSEDSQETQY; V gene: TRBV25-1; CDR3 length: 11
CDR3 protein: ASSQESGSGRNEQY; V gene: TRBV4-1; CDR3 length: 14
CDR3 protein: ASSFTFSTRDSLYEQY; V gene: TRBV5-5; CDR3 length: 16
CDR3 protein: SVGRVADTQY; V gene: TRBV29-1; CDR3 length: 10
CDR3 protein: ASSIESGTGGYNEQF; V gene: TRBV19; CDR3 length: 15
CDR3 protein: ASRDGRGQGAATYEQY; V gene: TRBV5-1; CDR3 length: 16
CDR3 protein: SVSGGSIGSNQPQH; V gene: TRBV29-1; CDR3 length: 14
CDR3 protein: ASTPTATIYGYT; V gene: TRBV28; CDR3 length: 12
CDR3 protein: ASGRTSGSNEQF; V gene: TRBV6-5; CDR3 length: 12
CDR3 protein: ATSRGQGGGNEQF; V gene: TRBV15; CDR3 length: 13
CDR3 protein: ASSFFFSGQSRYEQY; V gene: TRBV5-5; CDR3 length: 15
CDR3 protein: AGWDMSYEQY; V gene: TRBV30; CDR3 length: 10
CDR3 protein: ASSSPGTGDTGELF; V gene: TRBV11-3; CDR3 length: 14
CDR3 protein: ASKNNRALFYQNTGELF; V gene: TRBV19; CDR3 length: 17
CDR3 protein: ASSFTGTGKVNEQF; V gene: TRBV5-1; CDR3 length: 14
CDR3 protein: ASSLFPRDQPQH; V gene: TRBV27; CDR3 length: 12
CDR3 protein: ACPKGAVNYGYT; V gene: TRBV30; CDR3 length: 12
CDR3 protein: ASEAGSSGREY; V gene: TRBV2; CDR3 length: 11
CDR3 protein: ASNIAGPSQDTQY; V gene: TRBV10-1; CDR3 length: 13
CDR3 protein: ASSLGRAQPQH; V gene: TRBV27; CDR3 length: 11
CDR3 protein: ASSRTGALWNEQF; V gene: TRBV25-1; CDR3 length: 13
CDR3 protein: ASSRGPSGNTIY; V gene: TRBV7-2; CDR3 length: 12
CDR3 protein: ASSPGRGSDEQF; V gene: TRBV7-2; CDR3 length: 12
CDR3 protein: ATRQGAPSGTQY; V gene: TRBV15; CDR3 length: 12
CDR3 protein: ATSRDRVSGREEQF; V gene: TRBV15; CDR3 length: 14
CDR3 protein: ASSPRVIYNEQF; V gene: TRBV7-7; CDR3 length: 12